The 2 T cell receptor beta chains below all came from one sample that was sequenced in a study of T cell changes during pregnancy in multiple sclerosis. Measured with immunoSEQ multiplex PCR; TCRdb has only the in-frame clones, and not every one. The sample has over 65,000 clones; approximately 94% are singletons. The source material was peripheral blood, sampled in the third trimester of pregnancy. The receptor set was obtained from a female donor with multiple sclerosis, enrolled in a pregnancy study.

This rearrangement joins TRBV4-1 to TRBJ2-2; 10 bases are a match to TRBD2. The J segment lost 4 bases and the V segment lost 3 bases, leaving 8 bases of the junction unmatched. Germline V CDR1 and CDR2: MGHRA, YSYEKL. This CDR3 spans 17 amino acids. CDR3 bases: TGCGCCAGCAGCCAGGAAACTAGCGGGGAGGGCACCGGGGAGCTGTTTTTT. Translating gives CASSQETSGEGTGELFF.

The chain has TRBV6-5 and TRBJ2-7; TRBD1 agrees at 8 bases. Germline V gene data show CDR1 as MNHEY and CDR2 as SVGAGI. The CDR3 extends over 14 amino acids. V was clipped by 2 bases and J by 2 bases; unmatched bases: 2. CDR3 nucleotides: TGTGCCAGCAGTTACGGACAGGGAGCCTACGAGCAGTACTTC. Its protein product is CASSYGQGAYEQYF.